The rows below give T cell receptor beta chains drawn from one sample of a study of blood T cell repertoires in COVID-19. Sequenced by immunoSEQ multiplex PCR; TCRdb stores in-frame clones only, minus some. This sample has roughly 200,000 clones, with around 90% found just once. Sequences were obtained from peripheral blood. The source of these receptors is a man aged 55 to 70 with acute or convalescent COVID-19. CDR3s leave out the opening cysteine and the closing phenylalanine or tryptophan. Part of the rows lack a size; the others show once, few, many or a class for expanded clones.

TRBJ1-1	TRBV6-5	.	ASRGQPSVNTEAF
TRBJ2-3	TRBV12-3/TRBV12-4	.	ASSPSRDTQY
TRBJ1-2	TRBV14	.	ASSQRIYGYT
TRBJ2-2	TRBV18	.	ASSYRTAKNTGELF
TRBJ1-4	TRBV12-2	once	ASRLESFGAGTGYEKLF
TRBJ1-2	TRBV19	.	ASSIVPPRDGYT
TRBJ2-7	TRBV14	.	ASSPLTSGGFHEQY
TRBJ1-1	TRBV13	.	ASSFTTGMNTEAF
TRBJ2-7	TRBV27	.	ASSWNAAGTSYEQY
TRBJ1-1	TRBV9	once	ASSVGYRERMDTEAF
TRBJ1-5	TRBV5-8	many	ASSEPGQGAGYSNQPQH
TRBJ1-6	TRBV5-5	.	ASSSGQGARSPLH
TRBJ1-1	TRBV14	.	ASSQLGRGTEAF
TRBJ1-2	TRBV19	once	ASSTDRRIYGYT
TRBJ2-7	TRBV10-1	once	ASSEVQGGEQY
TRBJ1-2	TRBV28	.	ASRSTGGARRYGYT
TRBJ1-1	TRBV6-5	.	ASSSTGTNTEAF
TRBJ2-7	TRBV3-1/TRBV3-2	.	ASSLKGTSSSF
TRBJ2-5	TRBV19	.	ASSTTGSRGAQY
TRBJ1-5	TRBV11-2	.	ASSLTGGFEQPQH
TRBJ2-2	TRBV12-5	.	ASGPGTGGLLLNTGELF
TRBJ2-7	TRBV5-5	.	ASSLGLGVVYEQY
TRBJ2-7	TRBV6-2/TRBV6-3	.	ASSINTGLSYEQY
TRBJ2-7	TRBV28	.	ASSFSGPGY
TRBJ2-7	TRBV9	.	ASSVAEGGYEQY
TRBJ2-5	TRBV12-2	.	ASRLARVSGGAETQY
TRBJ2-7	TRBV7-3	.	ASSLTEAGPYEQY
TRBJ2-7	TRBV3-1/TRBV3-2	.	ASSQGSLSSYEQY
TRBJ1-6	TRBV5-6	.	ASSPEGGRTYNSPLH
TRBJ2-5	TRBV24-1	.	ATSDSRLAGARGETQY
TRBJ2-6	TRBV28	.	ASSPPQGDSGANVLT
TRBJ2-1	TRBV5-1	once	ASSHGLSPLTNEQF
TRBJ1-1	TRBV5-1	.	ASSLISTEAF